The T cell receptor beta chain described here comes from a study of immune heterogeneity within non-small cell lung tumors. As for the study in general: It was found that the tumors were 4 squamous cell carcinomas, under 13 non-squamous carcinomas and 1 not otherwise specified. Broader study findings: Local clonality of T cells correlated moderately yet significantly with local tumor mutational burden (R approximately 0.35). Largely different high-frequency T-cell receptor beta clonotypes were found between individual patients.

TCR beta CDR3 regions came from multiplex PCR with 32 forward V and 13 reverse J primers. TCRdb used MiXCR to reprocess the multiplex PCR reads, holding one entry per CDR3 protein. The table records 21,000 or so distinct CDR3 sequences, under 30% of them present only once. With 600 to 700 ng used per sample, the template was genomic DNA from bulk tumor. Several biopsies per primary tumor were taken during surgery, spaced as far apart as possible. Newly diagnosed with untreated non-small cell lung cancer, the patients underwent curative surgery. Germline CDR1 and CDR2: MDHEN and SYDVKM. This CDR3 region has 15 residues. The V gene lost 3 bases and the J gene lost 4 bases, with 12 bases spanning the gap. As concerns this clonotype: The antigen remains undetermined.

The J gene is TRBJ1-4, the V gene TRBV28; D is possibly TRBD1 (6 bases). The sample consisted of lung tumor tissue. The origin of this receptor is a man aged 40-50 years with non-small cell lung cancer. CDR3 residues: CASSLGGLVNEKLFF. The DNA of the CDR3 is TGTGCCAGCAGTTTGGGGGGGCTCGTTAATGAAAAACTGTTTTTT.